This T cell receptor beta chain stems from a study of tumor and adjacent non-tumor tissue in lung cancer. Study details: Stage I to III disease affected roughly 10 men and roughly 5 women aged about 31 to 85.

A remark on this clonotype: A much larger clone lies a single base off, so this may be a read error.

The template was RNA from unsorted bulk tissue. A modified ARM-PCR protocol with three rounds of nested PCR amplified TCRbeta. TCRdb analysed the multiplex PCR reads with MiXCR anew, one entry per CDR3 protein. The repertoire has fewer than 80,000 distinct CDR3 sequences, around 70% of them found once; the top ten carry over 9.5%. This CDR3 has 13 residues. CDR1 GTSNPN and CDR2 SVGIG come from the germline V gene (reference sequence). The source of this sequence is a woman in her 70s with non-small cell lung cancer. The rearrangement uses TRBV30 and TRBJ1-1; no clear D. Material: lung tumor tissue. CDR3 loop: CAWTRIDNTESFF. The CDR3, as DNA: TGTGCCTGGACCCGGATAGATAACACTGAATCTTTCTTT.